Each of the 16 T cell receptor beta chains below was sequenced from the same sample in a study of cytomegalovirus exposure and HLA in healthy donors. The PCR ran on 60 Vbeta and 13 Jbeta primers. Measured with immunoSEQ multiplex PCR; TCRdb has only the in-frame clones, and not every one. The sample lists fewer than 200,000 clones, 79% occurring once. The sequencing input was PBMCs. The receptors derive from a woman in her thirties or forties in good health and CMV-seronegative.

The chain is built from TRBV7-9 and TRBJ2-2, with 7 positions matching TRBD1. CDR3 size: 17 residues. V was clipped by 4 bases and J by 0 bases; unmatched bases: 8. Germline V gene sequence: CDR1 SEHNR, CDR2 FQNEAQ (reference sequence). Written as DNA, the CDR3 is TGTGCCAGCAGCTATTATAGTGGGACAGCGAACACCGGGGAGCTGTTTTTT. This gives the protein CASSYYSGTANTGELFF. The complete variable domain, with remaining parts taken from reference TRBV7-9 and TRBJ2-2, reads DTGVSQNPRHKITKRGQNVTFRCDPISEHNRLYWYRQTLGQGPEFLTYFQNEAQLEKSRLLSDRFSAERPKGSFSTLEIQRTEQGDSAMYLCASSYYSGTANTGELFFGEGSRLTVL.

This clone was recorded only once. The rearrangement uses TRBV4-3 and TRBJ2-1, with a tentative D call TRBD1 (5 bases). The V gene's germline CDR1 is LGHNA and CDR2 YSLEER. Trimming shortened V by 7 bases and J by 7 bases, and 23 bases separated the two germline ends. This CDR3 contains 16 residues. The CDR3 region has the DNA TGCGCCAGCAATCCAGGGCCCAGGACCGAAGTAAATGAGCAGTTCTTC. It translates to CASNPGPRTEVNEQFF.

The chain has TRBV5-1 and TRBJ2-7; 10 bases line up with TRBD1. The J segment lost 12 bases and the V segment lost 4 bases, leaving 7 bases of the junction unmatched. This CDR3 has 12 residues. Germline CDR1 reads SGHRS; CDR2 reads YFSETQ. The CDR3 coding sequence is TGCGCCAGCAGCGTGGACAGGGGGTGGGCGTACTTC. Protein sequence: CASSVDRGWAYF. Combining the CDR3 with reference TRBV5-1 and TRBJ2-7 gives the whole variable domain KAGVTQTPRYLIKTRGQQVTLSCSPISGHRSVSWYQQTPGQGLQFLFEYFSETQRNKGNFPGRFSGRQFSNSRSEMNVSTLELGDSALYLCASSVDRGWAYFGPGTRLTVT.

J is TRBJ2-2 and V is TRBV4-3, with D unclear. Per germline, CDR1 LGHNA and CDR2 YSLEER. V shed 3 bases and J shed 1 base, with 9 bases lying between them. This CDR3 has 15 residues. Written as DNA, the CDR3 is TGCGCCAGCAGCCAGGCTTCCGTGAACACCGGGGAGCTGTTTTTT. Its translation is CASSQASVNTGELFF.

This chain uses TRBV4-3 with TRBJ2-2, with 7 nucleotides matching TRBD2. V was clipped by 5 bases and J by 4 bases; unmatched bases: 10. The CDR3 contains 16 residues. Germline V gene sequence: CDR1 LGHNA, CDR2 YSLEER. Here the CDR3 reads CASSIWGGRFTGELFF. The CDR3 DNA reads TGCGCCAGCAGCATTTGGGGGGGACGGTTCACCGGGGAGCTGTTTTTT.

This clone has only a few counts. The CDR3 bases are TGTGCCAGCAGTCCACGACTCAATCAGCCCCAGCATTTT. Translation gives CASSPRLNQPQHF. The chain combines TRBV27 with TRBJ1-5; D gene uncertain. CDR3 length: 13 amino acids. The V end lost 5 bases, the J end lost 3 bases, and 8 bases lay between the germline ends. Germline V CDR1 and CDR2: MNHEY, SMNVEV (reference sequence).

The chain is built from TRBV11-3 and TRBJ2-2, with no clear D. The CDR3 has 14 amino acids. From germline, CDR1 is SGHNT and CDR2 YENEEA. The V end lost 1 base, the J end lost 4 bases, and 7 bases lay between the germline ends. In nucleotides, the CDR3 is TGTGCCAGCAGCTTAGCCAGTTTCACCGGGGAGCTGTTTTTT. It yields the protein CASSLASFTGELFF.

The gene calls are TRBV18 and TRBJ1-1; D is undetermined. Germline assignment: CDR1 KGHSH and CDR2 LQKENI. Trimming pared 1 base from V and 5 bases from J, leaving 11 bases between. The CDR3 spans 14 residues. This chain's CDR3 is CASSPLDAGTEAFF. The CDR3 DNA reads as TGTGCCAGCTCACCACTGGACGCGGGAACTGAAGCTTTCTTT. Drawing the rest from reference TRBV18 and TRBJ1-1, the complete variable domain is NAGVMQNPRHLVRRRGQEARLRCSPMKGHSHVYWYRQLPEEGLKFMVYLQKENIIDESGMPKERFSAEFPKEGPSILRIQQVVRGDSAAYFCASSPLDAGTEAFFGQGTRLTVV.

The genes are TRBV30 and TRBJ2-5; D remains unclear. This CDR3 comprises 11 residues. Germline CDR1 and CDR2: GTSNPN and SVGIG (reference sequence). The V end was cut by 4 bases, the J end by 2 bases, with 5 bases between. DNA of the CDR3: TGTGCCTGGACAGATCAAGAGACCCAGTACTTC. Protein sequence: CAWTDQETQYF.

The chain uses TRBV6-1 and TRBJ2-7; 9 bases fit TRBD2. Germline CDR1 MNHNS, CDR2 SASEGT. The V segment lost 4 bases and the J segment 3 bases; nucleotides outside the gene matches: 10. The CDR3 is made up of 16 amino acids. The CDR3 loop is CASSGGGGRESYEQYF. CDR3 in DNA: TGTGCCAGCAGTGGGGGGGGCGGGAGGGAGAGCTACGAGCAGTACTTC.

This chain links TRBV27 with TRBJ1-1, with D unresolved. Germline values: CDR1 MNHEY, CDR2 SMNVEV (reference sequence). The CDR3 sequence is 14 residues long. V lost 2 bases and J lost 6, with 13 bases in between. For the CDR3, the DNA is TGTGCCAGCAGTTTAGCGCTACCTCAATCTGAAGCTTTCTTT. This sequence encodes CASSLALPQSEAFF.

This chain uses TRBV28 with TRBJ2-3; 9 bases line up with TRBD2. The CDR3 consists of 17 residues. V gave up 0 bases and J gave up 0 bases; unmatched junction bases: 4. Germline CDR1 and CDR2: MDHEN and SYDVKM. The CDR3, as DNA: TGTGCCAGCAGTTTATGGATAGCGGGAGCTAGCACAGATACGCAGTATTTT. Protein sequence: CASSLWIAGASTDTQYF.

A few counts support this clone. The chain recombines TRBV6-6 with TRBJ2-1; 9 nucleotides agree with TRBD2. The CDR3 loop spans 16 amino acids. The ends lost 2 bases at V and 0 bases at J; junction bases unmatched: 2. Germline V gives CDR1 MNHNY, CDR2 SVGAGI (reference sequence). The DNA of the CDR3 is TGTGCCAGCAGTTACGGCGGGGGGGACTCCTACAATGAGCAGTTCTTC. Its translation is CASSYGGGDSYNEQFF.

V is TRBV5-1 and J is TRBJ1-1; perhaps TRBD1 as D (6 bases). Germline CDR1 reads SGHRS; CDR2 reads YFSETQ. The V end was cut by 0 bases, the J end by 3 bases, with 6 bases between. The CDR3 totals 13 residues. The CDR3 reads CASSLAGDTEAFF. The CDR3 DNA is TGCGCCAGCAGCTTGGCAGGGGACACTGAAGCTTTCTTT.

The chain couples TRBV7-9 to TRBJ1-1, with D unresolved. Trimming took 5 bases from V and 4 from J, leaving 8 bases between them. Germline lookup yields CDR1 SEHNR and CDR2 FQNEAQ (reference sequence). The CDR3 sequence is 12 residues long. The CDR3 sequence is CASSPYSTEAFF. Written as DNA, the CDR3 is TGTGCCAGCAGCCCTTATAGCACTGAAGCTTTCTTT.

The sample holds a few counts of this clone. The chain links TRBV27 to TRBJ1-1; a possible D gene is TRBD1 (5 bases). The CDR3 has 13 residues. Trimming left V 0 bases short and J 7 bases short, with 9 bases between. The germline CDR1 and CDR2 sequences are MNHEY and SMNVEV (reference sequence). CDR3 residues: CASSLSVQGEAFF. The CDR3 nucleotides are TGTGCCAGCAGTTTATCTGTTCAGGGTGAAGCTTTCTTT.